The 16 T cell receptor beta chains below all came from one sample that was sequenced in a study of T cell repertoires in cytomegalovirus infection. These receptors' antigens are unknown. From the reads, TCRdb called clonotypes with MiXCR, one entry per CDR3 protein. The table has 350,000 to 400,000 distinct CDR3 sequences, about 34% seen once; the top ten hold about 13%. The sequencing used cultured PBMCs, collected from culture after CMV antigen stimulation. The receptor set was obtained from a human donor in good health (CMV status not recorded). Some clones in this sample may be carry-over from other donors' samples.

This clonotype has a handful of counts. The CDR3, as DNA: TGTGCCAGCAGCCCGGGGGGGAGGCAGCAGTTCTTC. Translating gives CASSPGGRQQFF. The chain couples TRBV6-1 to TRBJ2-1; 8 bases are shared with TRBD2. V was pared by 6 bases and J by 11 bases, with 6 bases of the junction left unmatched. The germline CDR1 and CDR2 sequences are MNHNS and SASEGT. This CDR3 contains 12 residues.

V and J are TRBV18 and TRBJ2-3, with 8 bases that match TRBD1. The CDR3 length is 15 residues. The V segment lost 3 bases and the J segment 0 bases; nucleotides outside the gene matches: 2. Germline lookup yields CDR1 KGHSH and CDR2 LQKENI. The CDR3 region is CASSPDRVSTDTQYF. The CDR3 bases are TGTGCCAGCTCACCGGACAGGGTTAGCACAGATACGCAGTATTTT.

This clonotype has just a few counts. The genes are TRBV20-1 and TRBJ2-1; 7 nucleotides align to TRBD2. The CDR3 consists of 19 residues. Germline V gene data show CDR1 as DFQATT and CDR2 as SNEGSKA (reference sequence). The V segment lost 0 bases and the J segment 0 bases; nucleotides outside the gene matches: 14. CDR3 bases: TGCAGTGCTAGAGATCCGGGACTACGAATTACAAGCTCCTACAATGAGCAGTTCTTC. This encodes CSARDPGLRITSSYNEQFF.

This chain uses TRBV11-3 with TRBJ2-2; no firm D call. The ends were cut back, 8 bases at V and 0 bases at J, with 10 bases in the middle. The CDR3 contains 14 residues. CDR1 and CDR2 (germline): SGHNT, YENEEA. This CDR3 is CASERRPNTGELFF. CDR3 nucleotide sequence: TGTGCCAGCGAGAGACGGCCGAACACCGGGGAGCTGTTTTTT.

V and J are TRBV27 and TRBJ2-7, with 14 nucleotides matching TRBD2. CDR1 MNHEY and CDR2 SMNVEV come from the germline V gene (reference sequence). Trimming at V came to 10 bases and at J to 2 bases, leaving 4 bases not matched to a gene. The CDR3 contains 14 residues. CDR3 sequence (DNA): TGTGCCACCGCGACTAGCGGGGGGGCCTACGAGCAGTACTTC. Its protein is CATATSGGAYEQYF.

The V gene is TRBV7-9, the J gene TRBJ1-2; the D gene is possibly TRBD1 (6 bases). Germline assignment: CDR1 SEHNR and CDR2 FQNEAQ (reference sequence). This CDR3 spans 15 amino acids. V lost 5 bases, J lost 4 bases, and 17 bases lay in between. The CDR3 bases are TGTGCCAGCAGCGAATACACAGGGTTCCCCTATGGCTACACCTTC. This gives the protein CASSEYTGFPYGYTF.

In DNA, the CDR3 is TGCAGTGCTAGAGACCCGCGGGGGTTAGGGGCTCGCGAGCAGTACTTC. Protein product: CSARDPRGLGAREQYF. The chain links TRBV20-1 to TRBJ2-7, with 7 bases identical to TRBD2. CDR1 DFQATT and CDR2 SNEGSKA come from the germline V gene (reference sequence). The ends lost 0 bases at V and 6 bases at J; junction bases unmatched: 14. The CDR3 runs 16 residues.

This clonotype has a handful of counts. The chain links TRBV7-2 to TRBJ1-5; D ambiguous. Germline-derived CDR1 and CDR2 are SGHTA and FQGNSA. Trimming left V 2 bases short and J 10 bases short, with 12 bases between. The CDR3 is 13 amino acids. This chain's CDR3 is CASSLISRVPQHF. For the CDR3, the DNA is TGTGCCAGCAGCTTAATTAGTAGGGTCCCCCAGCATTTT.

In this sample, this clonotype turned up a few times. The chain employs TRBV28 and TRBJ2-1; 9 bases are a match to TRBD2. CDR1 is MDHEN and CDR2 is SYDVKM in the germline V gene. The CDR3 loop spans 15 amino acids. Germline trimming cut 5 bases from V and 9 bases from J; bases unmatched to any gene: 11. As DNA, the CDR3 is TGTGCCAGCAGTCGGGGGGCTAGCGGGACCGGTGAGCAGTTCTTC. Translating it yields CASSRGASGTGEQFF.

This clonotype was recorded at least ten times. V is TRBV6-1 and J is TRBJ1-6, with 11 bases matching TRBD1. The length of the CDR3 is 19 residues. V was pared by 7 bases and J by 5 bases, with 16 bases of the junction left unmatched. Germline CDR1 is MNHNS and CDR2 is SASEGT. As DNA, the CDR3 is TGTGCCAGCACACAGAGGACAGGGGGCGAGGCCAGGAATAATTCACCCCTCCACTTT. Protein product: CASTQRTGGEARNNSPLHF.

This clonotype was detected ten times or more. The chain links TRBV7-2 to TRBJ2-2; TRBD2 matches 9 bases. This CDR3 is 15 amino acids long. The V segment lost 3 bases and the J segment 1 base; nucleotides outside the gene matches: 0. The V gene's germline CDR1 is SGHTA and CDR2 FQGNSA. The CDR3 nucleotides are TGTGCCAGCAGCTTTAGCGGGAGGAACACCGGGGAGCTGTTTTTT. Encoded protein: CASSFSGRNTGELFF. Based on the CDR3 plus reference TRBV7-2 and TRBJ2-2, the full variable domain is GAGVSQSPSNKVTEKGKDVELRCDPISGHTALYWYRQSLGQGLEFLIYFQGNSAPDKSGLPSDRFSAERTGGSVSTLTIQRTQQEDSAVYLCASSFSGRNTGELFFGEGSRLTVL.

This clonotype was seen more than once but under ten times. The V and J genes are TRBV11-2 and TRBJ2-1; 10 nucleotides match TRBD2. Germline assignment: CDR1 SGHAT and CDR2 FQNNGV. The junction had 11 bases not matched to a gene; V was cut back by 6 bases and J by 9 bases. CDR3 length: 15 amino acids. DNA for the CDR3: TGTGCCAGCAGGATGACTAGCGGGTTTCTAGGTGAGCAGTTCTTC. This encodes CASRMTSGFLGEQFF.

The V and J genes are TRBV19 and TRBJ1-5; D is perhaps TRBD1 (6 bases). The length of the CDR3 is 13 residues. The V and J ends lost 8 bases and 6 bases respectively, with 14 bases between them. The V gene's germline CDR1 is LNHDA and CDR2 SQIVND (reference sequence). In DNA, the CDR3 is TGTGCCAGTTGGGCGGGGGCTGGTCAGCCCCAGCATTTT. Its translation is CASWAGAGQPQHF.

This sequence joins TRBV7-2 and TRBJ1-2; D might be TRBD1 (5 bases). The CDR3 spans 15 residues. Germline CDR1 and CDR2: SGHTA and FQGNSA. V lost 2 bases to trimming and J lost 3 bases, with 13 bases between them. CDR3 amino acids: CASSLMGRVYYGYTF. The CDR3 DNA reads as TGTGCCAGCAGCTTAATGGGACGGGTGTACTATGGCTACACCTTC.

Written as DNA, the CDR3 is TGTGCCATCAGTCCGAGCGCGAGCTACGAGCAGTACTTC. It translates to CAISPSASYEQYF. The chain links TRBV10-3 to TRBJ2-7, with no clear D. CDR3 length: 13 amino acids. Deletions cut 5 bases from V and 3 bases from J, with 11 bases between. Germline assignment: CDR1 ENHRY and CDR2 SYGVKD.

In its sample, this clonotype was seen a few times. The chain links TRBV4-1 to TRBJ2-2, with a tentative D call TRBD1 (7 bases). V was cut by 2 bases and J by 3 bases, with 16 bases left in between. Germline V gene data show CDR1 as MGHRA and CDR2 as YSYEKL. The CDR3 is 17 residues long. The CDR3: CASSQHRQGGYTGELFF. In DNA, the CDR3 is TGCGCCAGCAGCCAACATAGGCAGGGGGGATACACCGGGGAGCTGTTTTTT.